These T cell receptor beta chains were read from a single sample in a study of early T cells in non-severe SARS-CoV-2 infection. From the 5' RACE reads, TCRdb called clonotypes with MiXCR, one entry per CDR3 protein. The sample records over 60,000 distinct CDR3 sequences, roughly 12% being singletons. The material was whole blood, obtained at baseline. The receptor source for this set is an adult who was a healthcare worker with PCR-confirmed SARS-CoV-2 infection or an uninfected control (not recorded which). Both conserved end residues are trimmed from each CDR3. Each record gives: V gene, D gene, CDR3 protein. A D gene is named only where the DNA matches it firmly.

V: TRBV4-3; D: .; CDR3: ASSQENWSEAF
V: TRBV7-2; D: .; CDR3: ASSLFGGAEQF
V: TRBV2; D: TRBD2; CDR3: ASSEGRDGRGQY
V: TRBV3-1; D: TRBD1; CDR3: ASSLTGGGNTIY
V: TRBV27; D: .; CDR3: ASSPSATELHNSPLH
V: TRBV27; D: TRBD2; CDR3: ASSLTGVAGGYNEQF
V: TRBV15; D: .; CDR3: ATSSSGHRETQY
V: TRBV12-3/TRBV12-4; D: .; CDR3: ASTARRGGGYT
V: TRBV2; D: TRBD1; CDR3: ASSADRGGGYT
V: TRBV7-9; D: .; CDR3: ASSSGGGVNQPQH
V: TRBV5-1; D: .; CDR3: ASSGGILGETQY
V: TRBV11-2; D: .; CDR3: ASSLAPRASDTQY
V: TRBV19; D: .; CDR3: ASIGSVRGGYQPQH
V: TRBV12-3/TRBV12-4; D: .; CDR3: ASKRGGDWPGSCF
V: TRBV7-9; D: TRBD1; CDR3: ASSFGGQGEQY
V: TRBV10-2; D: TRBD1; CDR3: ASRGTVNEAF
V: TRBV4-1; D: .; CDR3: ASSRVIRDTQY
V: TRBV27; D: TRBD1; CDR3: ASSSTGGRTPLH
V: TRBV11-2; D: .; CDR3: ASSLTGGPLDTQY
V: TRBV19; D: .; CDR3: ASSIERSIPLNEQF
V: TRBV7-2; D: TRBD2; CDR3: ASSHTRGGGDTQY
V: TRBV6-1; D: .; CDR3: ASSEWGQRDTQY
V: TRBV10-3; D: .; CDR3: AISDDDREVSGANVLT
V: TRBV20-1; D: .; CDR3: SARLAGDTLGEQY
V: TRBV28; D: .; CDR3: ASSFFPGTFYGYT
V: TRBV28; D: .; CDR3: ASSPLKGGYNEKLF
V: TRBV5-4; D: .; CDR3: ASSLDGVTNSPLH
V: TRBV7-9; D: .; CDR3: ASREAGPYEQY
V: TRBV20-1; D: .; CDR3: SAQQSSYNSPLH